The 25 T cell receptor beta chains below all came from one sample that was sequenced in a study of OX40 agonist ivuxolimab in advanced cancers. Assay used: immunoSEQ multiplex PCR; TCRdb lists only in-frame clones, some missing. There are about 77,000 clones in the sample; about 85% occur only once, and roughly 0.71% lies in the top ten. The sample here was CD4+ or CD8+ T cells sorted from blood, taken in a trial of the OX40 agonist ivuxolimab. The receptors come from an adult with an advanced solid tumor such as melanoma, head and neck, liver or kidney cancer.

The chain joins TRBV7-9 to TRBJ2-5; D is unclear. This CDR3 spans 15 amino acids. V was shortened by 1 base and J by 0 bases, with 9 bases between the two germline ends. Looked up from germline, CDR1 is SEHNR and CDR2 is FQNEAQ (reference sequence). CDR3 DNA sequence: TGTGCCAGCAGCTTAGGACTGACGTACCAAGAGACCCAGTACTTC. This translates into CASSLGLTYQETQYF.

This chain connects TRBV10-3 to TRBJ2-7; 9 bases match TRBD1. This CDR3 spans 16 amino acids. CDR1 is ENHRY, CDR2 SYGVKD, per germline. V was clipped by 10 bases and J by 1 base; unmatched bases: 14. The CDR3 loop reads CATRTGEYVGSYEQYF. The CDR3 DNA reads TGTGCCACACGGACAGGGGAATATGTTGGTTCCTACGAGCAGTACTTC.

The rearrangement links TRBV5-1 to TRBJ1-2; D may be TRBD1 (5 bases). V lost 2 bases and J 6 bases, leaving 8 bases between the germline ends. Per the germline V gene, CDR1 is SGHRS and CDR2 is YFSETQ. There are 12 residues in the CDR3. The CDR3, as DNA: TGCGCCAGCAGCTTACAGGAGAATGGCTACACCTTC. It yields the protein CASSLQENGYTF. Full variable domain (remainder filled in from reference TRBV5-1 and TRBJ1-2): KAGVTQTPRYLIKTRGQQVTLSCSPISGHRSVSWYQQTPGQGLQFLFEYFSETQRNKGNFPGRFSGRQFSNSRSEMNVSTLELGDSALYLCASSLQENGYTFGSGTRLTVV.

The chain links TRBV2 to TRBJ1-4; D gene uncertain. Germline values: CDR1 SNHLY, CDR2 FYNNEI. The CDR3 length is 13 residues. Trimming stripped 0 bases from V and 11 bases from J, with 10 bases between. CDR3 coding DNA: TGTGCCAGCAGTGAAGCAATTGGCGGGAAACTGTTTTTT. This sequence encodes CASSEAIGGKLFF.

This chain connects TRBV5-1 to TRBJ1-2, with TRBD1 matching 10 bases. V shed 4 bases and J 3 bases; nucleotides not matched to a gene: 3. Per germline, CDR1 SGHRS and CDR2 YFSETQ. The CDR3 runs to 14 residues. The CDR3 loop is CASSLGTGDYGYTF. The CDR3, as DNA: TGCGCCAGCAGCCTCGGGACAGGGGACTATGGCTACACCTTC.

The rearrangement links TRBV18 to TRBJ1-5, with D possibly matching TRBD1 (6 bases). Germline values: CDR1 KGHSH, CDR2 LQKENI. Trimming took 0 bases from V and 4 from J, leaving 10 bases between them. This CDR3 is built from 15 residues. The CDR3 sequence: CASSPPGRGNQPQHF. The CDR3 DNA follows: TGTGCCAGCTCACCACCGGGGAGGGGGAATCAGCCCCAGCATTTT.

The chain joins TRBV5-1 to TRBJ1-2; possibly TRBD1 for D (5 bases). V was trimmed by 4 bases and J by 4 bases, leaving 14 bases between them. CDR1 and CDR2 (germline): SGHRS, YFSETQ. This CDR3 has 14 amino acids. The CDR3 coding sequence is TGCGCCAGCAGCATGGGGGTGACGGGCTATGGCTACACCTTC. Protein product: CASSMGVTGYGYTF.

The J gene is TRBJ1-3, the V gene TRBV4-1; a possible D gene is TRBD1 (5 bases). V was shortened by 6 bases and J by 0 bases, with 9 bases between the two germline ends. Germline-derived CDR1 and CDR2 are MGHRA and YSYEKL. CDR3 length equals 14 residues. The CDR3 nucleotides read TGCGCCAGCAGTACAACAGGCTCTGGAAACACCATATATTTT. Protein product: CASSTTGSGNTIYF.

The chain employs TRBV19 and TRBJ1-6; TRBD1 matches 8 bases. The V gene's germline CDR1 is LNHDA and CDR2 SQIVND (reference sequence). The V gene end was trimmed by 10 bases and the J gene end by 7 bases; junction bases not matched to a gene: 6. The CDR3 extends over 13 amino acids. CDR3 in DNA: TGTGCCACGAACGGACAGGGAAATTCACCCCTCCACTTT. As protein: CATNGQGNSPLHF.

V is TRBV14 and J is TRBJ2-2; 8 nucleotides line up with TRBD1. V shed 4 bases and J 3 bases; nucleotides not matched to a gene: 10. The CDR3 is 17 amino acids. Per the germline V gene, CDR1 is SGHDN and CDR2 is FVKESK. CDR3 amino acids: CASSRRTGSLYTGELFF. CDR3 sequence (DNA): TGTGCCAGCAGCCGACGGACAGGGTCCCTCTACACCGGGGAGCTGTTTTTT.

This clone was counted ten times or more. V is TRBV9 and J is TRBJ2-7; 7 bases match TRBD1. Germline assignment: CDR1 SGDLS and CDR2 YYNGEE. The CDR3 runs to 14 residues. V gave up 5 bases and J gave up 6 bases; unmatched junction bases: 11. CDR3 in DNA: TGTGCCAGCAGTTCCTTACAGGGGAAAGGCGAGCAGTACTTC. This gives the protein CASSSLQGKGEQYF.

The chain uses TRBV2 and TRBJ2-5, with D perhaps TRBD1 or TRBD2 (6 bases each). Per germline, CDR1 SNHLY and CDR2 FYNNEI. V shed 3 bases and J shed 1 base, with 12 bases lying between them. This CDR3 has 15 residues. The CDR3 region has the DNA TGTGCCAGCAGTGAGAACGGGGGCGGCCAAGAGACCCAGTACTTC. Residues: CASSENGGGQETQYF.

This chain connects TRBV7-6 to TRBJ2-2; 10 nucleotides match TRBD2. This CDR3 contains 16 residues. Per germline, CDR1 SGHVS and CDR2 FNYEAQ. The J segment lost 4 bases and the V segment lost 5 bases, leaving 7 bases of the junction unmatched. The DNA of the CDR3 is TGTGCCAGCAGCACGAGCGGGGGGGCAGGCACCGGGGAGCTGTTTTTT. Encoded protein: CASSTSGGAGTGELFF. The full variable domain, completed using reference TRBV7-6 and TRBJ2-2, is GAGVSQSPRYKVTKRGQDVALRCDPISGHVSLYWYRQALGQGPEFLTYFNYEAQQDKSGLPNDRFSAERPEGSISTLTIQRTEQRDSAMYRCASSTSGGAGTGELFFGEGSRLTVL.

V is TRBV5-6 and J is TRBJ1-1, with 9 nucleotides matching TRBD1. This CDR3 has 15 residues. The trim removed 4 bases at V and 0 bases at J, leaving 4 bases unmatched. Per germline, CDR1 SGHDT and CDR2 YYEEEE. In nucleotides, the CDR3 is TGTGCCAGCAGCGAGACAGGGGGGTTGAACACTGAAGCTTTCTTT. Protein: CASSETGGLNTEAFF.

The genes are TRBV7-2 and TRBJ2-7, with D uncertain. CDR3 size: 15 residues. V was trimmed by 6 bases and J by 2 bases, leaving 17 bases between them. Germline lookup yields CDR1 SGHTA and CDR2 FQGNSA. The CDR3: CASRPGRSLTYEQYF. The CDR3 DNA follows: TGTGCCAGCAGACCCGGTCGGTCCTTAACCTACGAGCAGTACTTC. Looking up the rest from reference TRBV7-2 and TRBJ2-7 gives the full variable domain: GAGVSQSPSNKVTEKGKDVELRCDPISGHTALYWYRQSLGQGLEFLIYFQGNSAPDKSGLPSDRFSAERTGGSVSTLTIQRTQQEDSAVYLCASRPGRSLTYEQYFGPGTRLTVT.

The chain employs TRBV6-1 and TRBJ1-3; possible D gene TRBD1, 6 bases. Germline CDR1 and CDR2: MNHNS and SASEGT. The CDR3 spans 13 residues. Trimming removed 2 bases at V and 8 bases at J, with 10 bases between. The CDR3 region has the DNA TGTGCCAGCAGTGAAAACAGGGTGGACACCATATATTTT. This sequence encodes CASSENRVDTIYF.

V and J are TRBV12-5 and TRBJ1-1; TRBD1 is a possible D gene (5 bases). The CDR3 totals 14 residues. Germline V gene data show CDR1 as LGHNT and CDR2 as FRNRAP. Trimming removed 5 bases at V and 1 base at J, with 11 bases between. The CDR3 spells CASGLGGRNTEAFF. The CDR3 bases are TGTGCTAGTGGTCTGGGGGGTCGGAACACTGAAGCTTTCTTT. Full variable domain (outside the CDR3, taken from reference TRBV12-5 and TRBJ1-1): DARVTQTPRHKVTEMGQEVTMRCQPILGHNTVFWYRQTMMQGLELLAYFRNRAPLDDSGMPKDRFSAEMPDATLATLKIQPSEPRDSAVYFCASGLGGRNTEAFFGQGTRLTVV.

The J gene is TRBJ2-7, the V gene TRBV6-6; the D is unclear. CDR1 is MNHNY, CDR2 SVGAGI, per germline (reference sequence). This CDR3 has 12 amino acids. Trimming cost V 5 bases and J 7 bases, with 12 bases left between them. CDR3: CASSLTLWEQYF. CDR3 in DNA: TGTGCCAGCAGTCTGACCCTGTGGGAGCAGTACTTC.

This sequence joins TRBV28 and TRBJ2-1, with D perhaps TRBD2 (5 bases). The CDR3 has 15 amino acids. From germline, CDR1 is MDHEN and CDR2 SYDVKM. V was shortened by 1 base and J by 0 bases, with 7 bases between the two germline ends. CDR3: CASSLYRGSYNEQFF. CDR3 nucleotides: TGTGCCAGCAGTTTATATCGGGGCTCCTACAATGAGCAGTTCTTC.

The genes are TRBV7-9 and TRBJ2-3; 7 nucleotides agree with TRBD1. The V and J ends lost 4 bases and 2 bases, in that order; junction bases with no gene match: 6. The CDR3 loop spans 15 amino acids. The germline gives CDR1 SEHNR, CDR2 FQNEAQ (reference sequence). As DNA, the CDR3 is TGTGCCAGCAGCTACCGCAGGGGGAACACAGATACGCAGTATTTT. Translated, it gives CASSYRRGNTDTQYF.

The chain links TRBV7-2 to TRBJ1-1; D possibly corresponds to TRBD1 (6 bases). CDR1 is SGHTA, CDR2 FQGNSA, per germline. The CDR3 runs to 15 residues. Trimming took 6 bases from V and 2 from J, leaving 16 bases between them. CDR3 nucleotides: TGTGCCAGCAGACCACCCGGGACAAGAAACACTGAAGCTTTCTTT. It is translated as CASRPPGTRNTEAFF.

The chain uses TRBV27 and TRBJ1-2; D is ambiguous. This CDR3 contains 15 residues. Germline lookup yields CDR1 MNHEY and CDR2 SMNVEV (reference sequence). Trimming took off 4 bases at V and 1 base at J, with 13 bases between the two ends. The CDR3 region has the DNA TGTGCCAGCAGTTCCCGGGCTTGGGGTAACTATGGCTACACCTTC. Protein: CASSSRAWGNYGYTF.

The chain employs TRBV14 and TRBJ1-6, with D possibly matching TRBD1 (5 bases). The CDR3 is 16 amino acids. Trimming shortened V by 3 bases and J by 10 bases, and 19 bases separated the two germline ends. CDR1 is SGHDN and CDR2 is FVKESK in the germline V gene. CDR3 sequence reads: CASSHRLQAIESPLHF. CDR3 DNA: TGTGCCAGCAGCCACCGCTTACAGGCGATTGAGTCACCCCTCCACTTT. Complete variable domain (other parts from reference TRBV14 and TRBJ1-6): EAGVTQFPSHSVIEKGQTVTLRCDPISGHDNLYWYRRVMGKEIKFLLHFVKESKQDESGMPNNRFLAERTGGTYSTLKVQPAELEDSGVYFCASSHRLQAIESPLHFGNGTRLTVT.

The V and J genes are TRBV19 and TRBJ2-5, with 9 bases aligning to TRBD1. The DNA end is more similar to TRBJ2-7, so the J call may be wrong. The CDR3 extends over 14 amino acids. In germline, CDR1 is LNHDA, CDR2 SQIVND (reference sequence). CDR3 residues: CASRESRDRDEQYF. In nucleotides, the CDR3 is TGTGCCAGTAGGGAGTCCCGGGACAGGGACGAGCAGTACTTC.

V is TRBV5-1 and J is TRBJ2-3, with TRBD1 matching over 10 bases. V shed 4 bases, J shed 5 bases, and the junction held 10 bases outside the gene matches. The CDR3 totals 16 residues. Germline CDR1 and CDR2: SGHRS and YFSETQ. CDR3 sequence: CASSTATGTGVDTQYF. In DNA form, the CDR3 reads TGCGCCAGCAGCACGGCCACCGGGACAGGGGTAGATACGCAGTATTTT.